The present T cell receptor beta chain was sequenced within a study of blood T cell repertoires in COVID-19. Study-level background: Donors in the United States, Italy and Spain gave samples during acute or convalescent COVID-19. T cells, B-cell-depleted T cells, or PBMCs provided the cDNA or gDNA that served as material.

This CDR3 spans 16 amino acids. V dropped 5 bases and J dropped 0; count of bases not matched to a gene: 9. From germline, CDR1 is LNHDA and CDR2 SQIVND (reference sequence). Source study methods: By means of reference gene primer amplification, nucleated cell counts were estimated. TCRdb's copy holds only in-frame clones and misses some; the assay was immunoSEQ multiplex PCR. V and J calls and clone size follow that table, whereas D and trimming were derived from the DNA. Seen here are under 50,000 clones, approximately 85% observed once, and the top ten hold 8.5% to 10%. This chain connects TRBV19 to TRBJ1-2; 7 bases match TRBD1. Sequencing was carried out using peripheral blood. The source of this sequence is a human donor in a cohort sampled during active COVID-19. The CDR3 DNA reads as TGTGCCAGTAGTGAGCAGACAGGGATTGCTAACTATGGCTACACCTTC. It codes for CASSEQTGIANYGYTF.